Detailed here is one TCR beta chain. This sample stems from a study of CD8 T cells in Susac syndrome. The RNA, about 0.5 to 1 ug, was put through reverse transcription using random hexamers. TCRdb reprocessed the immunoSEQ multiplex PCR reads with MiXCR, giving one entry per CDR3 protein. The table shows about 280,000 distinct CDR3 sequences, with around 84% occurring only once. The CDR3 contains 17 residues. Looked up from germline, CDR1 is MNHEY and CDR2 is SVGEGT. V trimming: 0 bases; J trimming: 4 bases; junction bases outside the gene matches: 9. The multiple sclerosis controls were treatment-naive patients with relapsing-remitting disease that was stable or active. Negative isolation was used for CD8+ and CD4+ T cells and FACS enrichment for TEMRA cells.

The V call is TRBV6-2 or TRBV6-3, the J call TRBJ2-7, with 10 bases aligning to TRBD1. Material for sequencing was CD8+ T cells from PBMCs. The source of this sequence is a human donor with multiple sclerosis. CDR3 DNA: TGTGCCAGCAGTTACTCCCTTTGGGGACAGGGGAGGTACGAGCAGTACTTC. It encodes CASSYSLWGQGRYEQYF.